The subject of this entry is one T cell receptor beta chain. Per the study methods: Reference gene primers were amplified, and this amplification served to estimate nucleated cell counts. The protocol was immunoSEQ multiplex PCR, while the TCRdb copy is restricted to in-frame clones and leaves out a portion. The V and J calls and clone size are taken from that table; D and trimming were inferred from the DNA. The repertoire holds approximately 57,000 clones, with 85% as singletons. The data derive from a study of blood T cell repertoires in COVID-19. As for the study in general: Donors in the United States, Italy and Spain gave samples during acute or convalescent COVID-19. T cells, B-cell-depleted T cells, or PBMCs provided the cDNA or gDNA that served as material.

Germline V gene data show CDR1 as SGHAT and CDR2 as FQNNGV. The CDR3 loop spans 17 amino acids. The J segment lost 1 base and the V segment lost 5 bases, leaving 10 bases of the junction unmatched. The sample consisted of peripheral blood. The TCR sequence derives from a man between 40 and 49 years old with active COVID-19. The genes are TRBV11-2 and TRBJ2-7; 11 nucleotides line up with TRBD1. CDR3 loop: CASSPTLRDRGSYEQYF. The CDR3 DNA reads as TGTGCCAGCAGCCCTACCCTCCGGGACAGGGGGTCCTACGAGCAGTACTTC.